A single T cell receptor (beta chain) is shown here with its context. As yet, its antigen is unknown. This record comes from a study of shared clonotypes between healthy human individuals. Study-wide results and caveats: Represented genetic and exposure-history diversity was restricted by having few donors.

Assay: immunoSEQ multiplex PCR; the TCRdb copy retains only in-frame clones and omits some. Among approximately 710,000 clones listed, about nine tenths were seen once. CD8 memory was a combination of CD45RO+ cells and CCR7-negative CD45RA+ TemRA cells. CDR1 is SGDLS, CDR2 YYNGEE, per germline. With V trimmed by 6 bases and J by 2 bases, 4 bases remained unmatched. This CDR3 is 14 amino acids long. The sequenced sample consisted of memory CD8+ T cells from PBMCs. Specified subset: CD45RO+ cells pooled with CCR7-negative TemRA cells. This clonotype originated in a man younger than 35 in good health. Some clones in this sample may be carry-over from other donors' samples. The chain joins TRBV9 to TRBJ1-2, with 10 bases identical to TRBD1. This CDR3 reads CASTRDRGNYGYTF. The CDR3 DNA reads TGTGCCAGCACCCGGGACAGGGGAAACTATGGCTACACCTTC.